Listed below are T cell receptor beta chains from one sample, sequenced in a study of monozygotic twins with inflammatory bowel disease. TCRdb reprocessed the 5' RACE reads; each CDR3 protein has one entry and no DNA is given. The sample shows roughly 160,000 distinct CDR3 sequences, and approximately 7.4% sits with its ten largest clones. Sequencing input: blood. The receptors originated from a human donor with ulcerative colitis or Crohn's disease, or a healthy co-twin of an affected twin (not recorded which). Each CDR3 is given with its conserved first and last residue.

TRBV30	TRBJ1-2	CAWSSGMGGYTF
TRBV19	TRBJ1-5	CASSVQDRVINQPQHF
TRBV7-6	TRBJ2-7	CASSPGGYEQYF
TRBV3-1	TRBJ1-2	CASSRDRGGGYTF
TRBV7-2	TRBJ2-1	CASSLVVRSEQFF
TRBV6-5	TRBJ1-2	CASTRDRGYGYTF
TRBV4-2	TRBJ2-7	CASSQDSGTGTSYEQYF
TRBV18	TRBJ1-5	CASSPEAGFWGQPQHF
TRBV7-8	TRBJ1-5	CASSLALIPNSVGNQPQHF
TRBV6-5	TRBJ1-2	CASSYTTFSSSGYTF
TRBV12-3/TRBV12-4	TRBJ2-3	CASTMTSGGTFRTDTQYF
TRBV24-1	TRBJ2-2	CATSLSLPGELFF
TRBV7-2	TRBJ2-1	CASSLSVLAGGWNEQFF
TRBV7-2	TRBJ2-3	CASSLALAGGTDTQYF
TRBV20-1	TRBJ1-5	CSATRQGNHLSNQPQHF
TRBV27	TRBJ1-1	CASSLRGGNTEAFF
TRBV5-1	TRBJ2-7	CASSLVGTYEQYF
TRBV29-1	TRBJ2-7	CSVEGEGEQYF
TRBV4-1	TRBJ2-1	CASSQDRVGTLVGNEQFF
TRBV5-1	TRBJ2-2	CASSLGGSSTGELFF
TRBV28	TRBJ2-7	CASSRPARGTGVREQYF
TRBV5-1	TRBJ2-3	CASSLAHWDPRIITDTQYF
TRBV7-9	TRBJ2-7	CASSLIRSSSYEQYF
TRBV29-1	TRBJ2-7	CSVEGTGAGEQYF
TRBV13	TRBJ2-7	CASSLIGVHEQYF
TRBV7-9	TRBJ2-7	CASSQGQLISYEQYF
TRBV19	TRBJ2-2	CASRGLNTGELFF
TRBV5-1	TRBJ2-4	CASSLGDSPNIQYF
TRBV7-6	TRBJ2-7	CASSLGQGISYEQYF
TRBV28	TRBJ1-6	CASSLLGDRNSPLHF
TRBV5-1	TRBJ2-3	CASSLKGLAGMTTDTQYF
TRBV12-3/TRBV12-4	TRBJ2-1	CASSKGLAGISEQFF
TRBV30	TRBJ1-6	CAWSPSGVSPLHF
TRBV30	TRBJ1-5	CAWSVPGSLRPQHF
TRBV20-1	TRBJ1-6	CSARDRPNSYNSPLHF